This TCR beta chain was sequenced for a study of shared clonotypes between healthy human individuals (dated by TCRdb to between 2020 and 2021). About the full investigation: A couple of women and a few men aged 18 to 49 years were included in the cohort. To estimate repertoire size and how much clonotypes are shared between individuals, the study performed deep sequencing of blood TCR repertoires from roughly five healthy adults. To increase sequencing depth and limit assay-specific biases, TCR repertoire library preparation and sequencing were carried out by different laboratories using diverse techniques. Leukapheresis yielded between about 0.9 and 8.9 billion PBMCs per donor. Per donor, three plates each were used for CD4 naive and CD4 memory, two for CD8 naive, and one for CD8 memory. The investigation overall reported the following: Incomplete sequencing was indicated by rarefaction of sorted-subset datasets, despite the large sequencing depth. Larger estimated clonotype richness was generally found for naive subsets than for memory subsets. Based on pairwise subsampling, the degree of clonotype sharing among donors was expected to be affected by sequencing depth. The small number of donors limited the genetic and exposure-history diversity represented. Across a handful of donors, approximately 5% of naive CD4, over 3% of naive CD8, under 2.5% of memory CD4, and about 0.44% of memory CD8 clonotypes were shared. Compared with non-shared clonotypes, the clonotypes found in all four sorted-subset donors had higher generation probabilities. Only blood was sampled, and tissue TCR repertoires likely differ from those in blood.

Reading from cysteine to phenylalanine, the CDR3 counts 14 amino acids. Only the CDR3 DNA is retained, 42 bases long and in frame from the first base. CDR1 and CDR2 (LGHNA, YNFKEQ) derive from the germline V gene. Relative to germline, V is 5 bases shorter and J is 5 bases shorter, with 15 bases between their ends. Using the deep immunoSEQ assay, TCR CDR3 regions were amplified from genomic DNA by multiplex PCR. Extracted genomic DNA from each cell subset was distributed evenly across all wells of several immunoSEQ 96-well plates, and each plate was treated as a replicate. For sorted subsets, each replicate PCR was loaded with roughly 0.2 ug genomic DNA, equivalent to some 27,000 T cell genomes. The purified libraries were quantified using a Qubit 3.0 fluorometer, sized with a Bioanalyzer 2100, and then quantified again using the KAPA Library Quantification kit. Every immunoSEQ 96-well plate was sequenced on a dedicated single-read 150-cycle Illumina NextSeq 550 flow cell. Under the source paper's analysis protocol: Because the immunoSEQ output held only junctional sequences and lacked quality scores, the filtering could not match the filtering applied to full-length reads. Sequences were annotated with PyIR, a Python wrapper for IgBLAST v1.9, using IMGT germline references to assign V/J genes and CDR3. Reads were removed for weak V/J assignments (E-value above 1e-6), missing CDR3, stop codons, out-of-frame junctions, or ambiguous translated residues. A V3J clonotype was defined by an identical inferred V gene, J gene, and CDR3 amino acid sequence. To compute the percentage overlap between repertoires, the number of shared unique clonotypes was divided by the size of the smaller repertoire. Three approaches were used to assess repertoire richness: RTK rarefaction, the Chao1 estimator, and Recon v2.1 estimates of unobserved clonotypes. Generation probabilities were computed with OLGA for all TCRbeta clonotypes obtained by the gDNA method from several donors. Not all clones reach the TCRdb copy of this immuneACCESS table, which keeps in-frame sequences only. Checked studies attribute under half of the gap to unresolved V genes and leave the rest unexplained. That table gives V, J and clone size, and the DNA gave D and trimming. Across this sample there are about 1.1 million clones, with 75% to 85% seen only once. Of the sample, approximately 0.5% is held by the ten largest clones.

This clone was counted a single time. Which antigen it targets is not known. Base qualities were left out, and no much larger clone turns up one base away. Healthy HIV-negative adults with no recently reported acute infections or vaccinations were included as donors. Every donor was a Caucasian adult residing in Nashville, Tennessee, USA. Magnetic negative selection was used to enrich CD4+ T cells, after which naive cells were positively selected on CD45RA and the negative fraction became the memory subset. After blood collection by leukapheresis, PBMCs were isolated using Ficoll-Histopaque density gradient centrifugation and then cryopreserved in the vapor phase of liquid nitrogen. Analytical flow cytometry was used to check the purity and quantity of each magnetically sorted T cell population. Each sorted fraction had its genomic DNA isolated and then quantified by UV absorbance on a Nanodrop 2000c.

This chain is built from TRBV4-2 and TRBJ2-5; the D gene identity is not certain. Sequenced: memory CD4+ T cells from PBMCs. Read against the paper, the sample's cell subset or site label means: CD45RA-negative fraction. This clonotype originated in a young man in good health. Some clones in this sample may be carry-over from other donors' samples. The DNA sequence is as follows: TGTGCCAGCAGCTCCCTAGGAAATGAGGAGACCCAGTACTTC. It translates as CASSSLGNEETQYF.